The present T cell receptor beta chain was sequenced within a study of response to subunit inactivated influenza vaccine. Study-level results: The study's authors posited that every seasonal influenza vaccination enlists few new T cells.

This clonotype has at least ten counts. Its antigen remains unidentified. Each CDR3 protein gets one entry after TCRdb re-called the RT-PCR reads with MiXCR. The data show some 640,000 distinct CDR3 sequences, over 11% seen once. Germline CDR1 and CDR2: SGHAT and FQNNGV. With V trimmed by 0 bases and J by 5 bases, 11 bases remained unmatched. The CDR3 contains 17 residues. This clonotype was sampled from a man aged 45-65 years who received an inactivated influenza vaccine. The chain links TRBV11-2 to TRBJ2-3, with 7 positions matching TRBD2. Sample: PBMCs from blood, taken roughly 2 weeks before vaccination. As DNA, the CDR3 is TGTGCCAGCAGCTTAGAAGGGTGGGAGGGCCGTCTAGATACGCAGTATTTT. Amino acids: CASSLEGWEGRLDTQYF.